This TCR beta chain appears in the sequencing data of a study of CD8+CD57+ T cells in acquired aplastic anemia. CD8+CD57+ cell expansion had been shown by flow cytometry in patients chosen for sequencing. The cohort consisted entirely of patients having severe acquired aplastic anemia. By the time of blood sampling, patients had still received no therapy. According to the study, genomic DNA was the template for TCR beta VDJ and CDR3 profiling. Via MiXCR, TCRdb re-called the reads, giving one row per CDR3 protein. The sample holds some 200,000 distinct CDR3 sequences, less than 50% seen once. Study observations and caveats: Overlapping CD8+ CDR3 repertoires of patients and controls contained nearly 30 shared sequences.

This clonotype was found a few times. Its antigen is not identified. The germline V gene encodes CDR1 KGHDR and CDR2 SFDVKD. The CDR3 contains 16 residues. The V end was cut by 0 bases, the J end by 5 bases, with 15 bases between. What was sequenced was sorted CD4+, CD8+, or CD8+CD57+ T cells (not recorded which) from PBMCs. This rearrangement joins TRBV24-1 to TRBJ2-5, with a possible D match to TRBD2 (6 bases). The receptor comes from a human donor with aplastic anemia. CDR3 amino acids: CATSDLHYPGRETQYF. The CDR3 nucleotides are TGTGCCACCAGTGATTTGCACTATCCGGGGAGGGAGACCCAGTACTTC.